A selection of T cell receptor beta chains follows, all from one sample in a study of siplizumab effects on memory and regulatory T cells. Using immunoSEQ multiplex PCR, the repertoire was profiled, and TCRdb retains in-frame clones only, with some absent. The sample carries roughly 100,000 clones, 85% to 95% recorded once. Sequencing was performed on CD4+ T cells sorted from blood. Receptors were obtained from a human donor in good health. CDR3s include the opening cysteine and the closing phenylalanine or tryptophan. The D gene is left open where the match is weak. Clone size, where shown, is once, few, many, or a class for clones that have expanded.

clone size,D gene,J gene,V gene,CDR3 protein,CDR3 DNA
.,.,TRBJ1-2,TRBV5-1,CASSLVGHPYGYTF,TGCGCCAGCAGCTTGGTTGGGCACCCCTATGGCTACACCTTC
.,.,TRBJ1-1,TRBV6-1,CASSENFAVNTEAFF,TGTGCCAGCAGTGAAAATTTTGCGGTGAACACTGAAGCTTTCTTT
.,.,TRBJ2-5,TRBV5-1,CASSLGVRNQETQYF,TGCGCCAGCAGCTTGGGTGTCAGGAACCAAGAGACCCAGTACTTC
once,TRBD1,TRBJ2-7,TRBV27,CASSLGRGLLDEQYF,TGTGCCAGCAGTTTGGGCAGGGGGCTCCTTGACGAGCAGTACTTC
.,.,TRBJ2-7,TRBV30,CAWRFLDEQYF,TGTGCCTGGAGGTTCCTCGACGAGCAGTACTTC
.,.,TRBJ1-3,TRBV5-1,CASSLAGSTPGNTIYF,TGCGCCAGCAGCTTGGCGGGATCAACCCCTGGAAACACCATATATTTT
.,.,TRBJ2-5,TRBV4-1,CASSQVQGLTEQYF,TGCGCCAGCAGCCAAGTCCAAGGACTTACGGAGCAGTACTTC
.,.,TRBJ2-7,TRBV6-5,CASSRTMRGKEQYF,TGTGCCAGCAGTCGGACGATGAGGGGGAAAGAGCAGTACTTC
.,.,TRBJ2-3,TRBV15,CATSATDTQYF,TGTGCCACCAGCGCCACAGATACGCAGTATTTT
.,TRBD2,TRBJ2-7,TRBV5-1,CASSLTSGAYEQYF,TGCGCCAGCAGCTTGACTAGCGGTGCCTACGAGCAGTACTTC
.,.,TRBJ2-1,TRBV6-1,CASSEGTSYNEQFF,TGTGCCAGCAGTGAGGGTACTAGCTACAATGAGCAGTTCTTC
.,TRBD2,TRBJ2-2,TRBV14,CASSPFRTSGNTGELFF,TGTGCCAGCAGCCCGTTTCGGACTAGCGGGAACACCGGGGAGCTGTTTTTT
.,TRBD2,TRBJ2-5,TRBV7-2,CASSFRTSGTETQYF,TGTGCCAGCAGCTTCCGGACTAGCGGGACGGAGACCCAGTACTTC
.,.,TRBJ2-4,TRBV5-1,CASSLTGAKNIQYF,TGCGCCAGCAGCTTGACCGGAGCCAAAAACATTCAGTACTTC
.,TRBD2,TRBJ2-2,TRBV7-9,CASSNLAGNTGELFF,TGTGCCAGCAGCAATCTAGCGGGGAACACCGGGGAGCTGTTTTTT
.,TRBD2,TRBJ2-5,TRBV7-8,CASSRSLSRGETQYF,TGTGCCAGCAGCCGCTCATTGTCGCGGGGGGAGACCCAGTACTTC
.,.,TRBJ1-3,TRBV6-5,CASSSPPGNTIYF,TGTGCCAGCAGTTCTCCCCCTGGAAACACCATATATTTT
.,TRBD1,TRBJ2-1,TRBV19,CASSPGTGKGVWYNEQFF,TGTGCCAGTAGCCCTGGGACAGGGAAAGGCGTTTGGTACAATGAGCAGTTCTTC
once,TRBD2,TRBJ2-5,TRBV6-5,CASSYGASGGQETQYF,TGTGCCAGCAGTTACGGGGCTAGCGGGGGCCAAGAGACCCAGTACTTC
.,.,TRBJ1-5,TRBV2,CATTRGLGNQPQHF,TGTGCCACCACTAGAGGGCTAGGCAATCAGCCCCAGCATTTT
.,TRBD1,TRBJ1-6,TRBV2,CAGQTTGWDSPLHF,TGTGCCGGCCAGACGACAGGGTGGGATTCACCCCTCCACTTT
.,.,TRBJ2-3,TRBV12-5,CASGLSKDTQYF,TGTGCTAGTGGTTTGAGTAAGGATACGCAGTATTTT
.,.,TRBJ1-1,TRBV2,CASSDPYPNTEAFF,TGTGCCAGCAGTGACCCTTACCCGAACACTGAAGCTTTCTTT
.,.,TRBJ2-2,TRBV10-3,CAIREPGNTGELFF,TGTGCCATCAGGGAACCAGGGAACACCGGGGAGCTGTTTTTT
.,TRBD1,TRBJ1-2,TRBV6-5,CASSTRTGGYTF,TGTGCCAGCAGCACAAGGACAGGGGGCTACACCTTC
.,.,TRBJ1-1,TRBV9,CASSPPGTLNTEAFF,TGTGCCAGCAGCCCCCCCGGGACTTTGAACACTGAAGCTTTCTTT
.,.,TRBJ1-1,TRBV10-3,CAISESPRDGEAFF,TGTGCCATCAGTGAGTCTCCCCGGGACGGTGAAGCTTTCTTT
.,.,TRBJ2-2,TRBV1,CTRADSGGAPPNTGELFF,TGCACCAGGGCGGATAGCGGGGGGGCCCCTCCTAACACCGGGGAGCTGTTTTTT
.,TRBD2,TRBJ2-7,TRBV5-4,CASSLAPLAGFGEQYF,TGTGCCAGCAGCTTGGCCCCTCTAGCGGGATTTGGAGAGCAGTACTTC
.,TRBD2,TRBJ2-7,TRBV9,CASSPLTSGGAYEQYF,TGTGCCAGCAGCCCGTTGACTAGCGGGGGGGCTTACGAGCAGTACTTC
.,.,TRBJ2-3,TRBV2,CASSEPFTDTQYF,TGTGCCAGCAGTGAACCGTTCACAGATACGCAGTATTTT
.,.,TRBJ2-5,TRBV2,CASIRGGVNHRETQYF,TGTGCCAGCATCAGAGGGGGGGTGAATCACAGGGAGACCCAGTACTTC
.,.,TRBJ2-3,TRBV7-3,CASSLISGTDTQYF,TGTGCCAGCAGCTTAATTTCCGGCACAGATACGCAGTATTTT
.,.,TRBJ1-1,TRBV7-2,CASSLVGRSVAFF,TGTGCCAGCAGCTTAGTTGGCAGGTCGGTGGCTTTCTTT
.,.,TRBJ1-1,TRBV10-3,CAISEFYGAFF,TGTGCCATCAGTGAGTTCTATGGAGCTTTCTTT
.,TRBD1,TRBJ2-7,TRBV25-1,CASSNTGAPSYEQYF,TGTGCCAGCAGTAACACAGGGGCCCCTTCCTACGAGCAGTACTTC
.,TRBD1,TRBJ2-1,TRBV5-4,CASSLFGTGGLYNEQFF,TGTGCCAGCAGCTTATTCGGGACAGGGGGCTTGTACAATGAGCAGTTCTTC
few,TRBD2,TRBJ2-2,TRBV30,CAWSVELAISDDTNTGELFF,TGTGCCTGGAGTGTTGAACTAGCGATAAGCGACGACACTAACACCGGGGAGCTGTTTTTT
once,.,TRBJ1-1,TRBV6-5,CASRNLDSYTEAFF,TGTGCCAGCAGAAACTTGGACAGTTACACTGAAGCTTTCTTT
.,.,TRBJ2-7,TRBV7-8,CASSPPRSDEQYF,TGTGCCAGCAGCCCTCCCCGGTCGGACGAGCAGTACTTC
.,.,TRBJ2-1,TRBV11-2,CASRGSLYNEQFF,TGTGCCAGCAGAGGGTCATTGTACAATGAGCAGTTCTTC
.,TRBD1,TRBJ2-6,TRBV5-1,CASSLEGAHGANVLTF,TGCGCCAGCAGCTTGGAGGGGGCGCATGGGGCCAACGTCCTGACTTTC
.,TRBD2,TRBJ2-2,TRBV4-1,CASRNLPTARRPARGSTGELFF,TGCGCCAGCAGGAACCTCCCAACGGCTCGACGGCCGGCGCGGGGGAGCACCGGGGAGCTGTTTTTT
.,.,TRBJ2-7,TRBV9,CASSVAPITSGYEQYF,TGTGCCAGCAGCGTAGCCCCGATCACCAGCGGCTACGAGCAGTACTTC
once,.,TRBJ2-3,TRBV19,CASSIYLPWDTQYF,TGTGCCAGTAGTATCTACCTCCCGTGGGATACGCAGTATTTT
.,.,TRBJ2-3,TRBV19,CASSIGANVRVDTQYF,TGTGCCAGTAGTATAGGAGCTAACGTCCGCGTTGATACGCAGTATTTT
.,.,TRBJ1-1,TRBV5-1,CASSFQGTEAFF,TGCGCCAGCAGCTTTCAAGGGACTGAAGCTTTCTTT
.,.,TRBJ1-2,TRBV9,CASSVEGVGHGYTF,TGTGCCAGCAGCGTAGAGGGGGTGGGTCATGGCTACACCTTC
.,TRBD1,TRBJ1-2,TRBV4-1,CASSQGQGAQNGYTF,TGCGCCAGCAGCCAGGGACAGGGGGCGCAAAATGGCTACACCTTC
.,TRBD2,TRBJ2-7,TRBV7-9,CASSSDYVTSGQRYEQYF,TGTGCCAGCAGCTCCGACTACGTCACTAGCGGGCAAAGATACGAGCAGTACTTC
.,TRBD1,TRBJ2-7,TRBV4-2,CASSPDDREYEQYF,TGTGCCAGCAGTCCGGACGACAGGGAATACGAGCAGTACTTC
.,TRBD1,TRBJ1-2,TRBV6-5,CASSSIGTGSGYTF,TGTGCCAGCAGCTCGATTGGGACAGGTAGCGGCTACACCTTC
.,TRBD1,TRBJ1-4,TRBV9,CASSVHRGGEKLFF,TGTGCCAGCAGCGTGCACAGGGGGGGTGAAAAACTGTTTTTT
once,.,TRBJ2-3,TRBV7-8,CASSFPTDTQYF,TGTGCCAGCAGCTTCCCCACAGATACGCAGTATTTT
.,.,TRBJ2-5,TRBV16,CASSQGLRETQYF,TGTGCCAGCAGCCAAGGTTTAAGAGAGACCCAGTACTTC
.,TRBD1,TRBJ1-2,TRBV5-1,CASSAGTGGSGGYTF,TGCGCCAGCAGCGCAGGGACAGGGGGTTCGGGTGGCTACACCTTC
.,TRBD1,TRBJ2-5,TRBV18,CASSAGTGQETQYF,TGTGCCAGCTCTGCGGGGACAGGACAAGAGACCCAGTACTTC
.,.,TRBJ2-7,TRBV6-5,CASSPSHADYEQYF,TGTGCCAGCAGCCCATCTCACGCGGACTACGAGCAGTACTTC